One and the same sample provided the 6 T cell receptor beta chains below, sequenced in a study of T cells in Graves' hyperthyroidism and ophthalmopathy. Researchers took RNA transcripts and amplified the TCR beta CDR3 regions from them. The TCR CDR3 was amplified in a first-round RT-PCR using the HTBI primer set. MiXCR, run by TCRdb on the multiplex PCR reads, gives a single entry per CDR3 protein. Of a few hundred thousand distinct CDR3 sequences in the sample, 20% were seen once. The specimen sequenced was blood. All receptors come from a man between 18 and 35 years old with Graves' hyperthyroidism.

V and J are TRBV6-5 and TRBJ1-3; maybe TRBD1 (6 bases). Germline V lookup: CDR1 MNHEY, CDR2 SVGAGI. V lost 0 bases and J lost 3, with 12 bases in between. The length of the CDR3 is 16 residues. For the CDR3, the DNA is TGTGCCAGCAGTTACTCGGGCAGGGGTCTTGGAAACACCATATATTTT. This codes for CASSYSGRGLGNTIYF.

The J gene is TRBJ2-4, the V gene TRBV12-3 or TRBV12-4; 7 nucleotides agree with TRBD1. Unmatched junction bases numbered 12, after V lost 4 bases and J lost 9 bases. This CDR3 is 15 amino acids long. Here the CDR3 DNA reads TGTGCCAGCAGTTCAGGACAGGCCCTGAGCATCATTCAGTACTTC. Its translation is CASSSGQALSIIQYF.

The J gene is TRBJ2-3, the V gene TRBV6-2 or TRBV6-3; 10 bases line up with TRBD1. This CDR3 comprises 17 residues. Germline CDR1 MNHEY, CDR2 SVGEGT. With 6 bases clipped from V and 1 base from J, the junction kept 10 bases outside the gene matches. The CDR3: CASRGLYGTGGTDTQYF. In DNA, the CDR3 is TGTGCCAGCAGAGGTCTTTACGGGACAGGGGGCACAGATACGCAGTATTTT.

The V call is TRBV12-3 or TRBV12-4, the J call TRBJ2-7; 8 nucleotides align to TRBD1. The CDR3 contains 16 residues. Unmatched junction bases numbered 17, after V lost 7 bases and J lost 6 bases. CDR3 sequence: CASTSPRQGASGEQYF. CDR3 nucleotide sequence: TGTGCCAGCACCTCCCCAAGGCAGGGGGCTAGTGGCGAGCAGTACTTC.

This rearrangement joins TRBV12-3 or TRBV12-4 to TRBJ2-2; D is possibly TRBD2 (6 bases). The CDR3 runs 12 residues. The V end was cut by 10 bases, the J end by 0 bases, with 6 bases between. The CDR3, as DNA: TGTGCCACTAGCGCGAACACCGGGGAGCTGTTTTTT. Translating gives CATSANTGELFF.

This clonotype was seen ten or more times. The chain recombines TRBV9 with TRBJ2-5; 14 bases match TRBD2. Germline V lookup: CDR1 SGDLS, CDR2 YYNGEE. The CDR3 is 17 residues long. J was trimmed by 4 bases and V by 4 bases; bases with no gene match: 9. CDR3: CASSLDTGLAGAETQYF. CDR3 coding DNA: TGTGCCAGCAGCCTCGATACGGGACTAGCGGGGGCAGAGACCCAGTACTTC.